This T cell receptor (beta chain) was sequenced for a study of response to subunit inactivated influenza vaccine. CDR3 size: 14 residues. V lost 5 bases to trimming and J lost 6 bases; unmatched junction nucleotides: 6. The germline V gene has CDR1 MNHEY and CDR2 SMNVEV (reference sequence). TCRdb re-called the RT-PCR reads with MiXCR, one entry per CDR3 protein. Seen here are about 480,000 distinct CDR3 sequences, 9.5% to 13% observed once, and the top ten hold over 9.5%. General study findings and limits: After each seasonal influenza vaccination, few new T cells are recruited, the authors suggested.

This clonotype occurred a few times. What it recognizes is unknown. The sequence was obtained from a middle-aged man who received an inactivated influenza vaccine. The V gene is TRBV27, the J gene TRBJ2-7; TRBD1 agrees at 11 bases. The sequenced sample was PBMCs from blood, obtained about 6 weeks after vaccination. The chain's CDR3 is CASSPGQGGFEQYF. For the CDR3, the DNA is TGTGCCAGCAGTCCGGGACAGGGGGGGTTCGAGCAGTACTTC.